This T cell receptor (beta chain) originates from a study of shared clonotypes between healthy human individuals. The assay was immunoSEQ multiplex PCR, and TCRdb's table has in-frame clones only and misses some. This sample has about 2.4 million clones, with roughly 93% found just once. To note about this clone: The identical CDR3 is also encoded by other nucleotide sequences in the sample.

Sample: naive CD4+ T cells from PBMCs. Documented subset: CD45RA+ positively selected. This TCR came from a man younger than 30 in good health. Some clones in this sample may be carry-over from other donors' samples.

The CDR3 DNA reads as TGTGCCAGCAGTGGGCTAGCGCGGGAGCAGTTCTTC. This gives the protein CASSGLAREQFF. The V call is TRBV2, the J call TRBJ2-1, with D perhaps matching TRBD2 (6 bases). The length of the CDR3 is 12 residues. Germline V gene sequence: CDR1 SNHLY, CDR2 FYNNEI. The V end was cut by 4 bases, the J end by 10 bases, with 11 bases between.